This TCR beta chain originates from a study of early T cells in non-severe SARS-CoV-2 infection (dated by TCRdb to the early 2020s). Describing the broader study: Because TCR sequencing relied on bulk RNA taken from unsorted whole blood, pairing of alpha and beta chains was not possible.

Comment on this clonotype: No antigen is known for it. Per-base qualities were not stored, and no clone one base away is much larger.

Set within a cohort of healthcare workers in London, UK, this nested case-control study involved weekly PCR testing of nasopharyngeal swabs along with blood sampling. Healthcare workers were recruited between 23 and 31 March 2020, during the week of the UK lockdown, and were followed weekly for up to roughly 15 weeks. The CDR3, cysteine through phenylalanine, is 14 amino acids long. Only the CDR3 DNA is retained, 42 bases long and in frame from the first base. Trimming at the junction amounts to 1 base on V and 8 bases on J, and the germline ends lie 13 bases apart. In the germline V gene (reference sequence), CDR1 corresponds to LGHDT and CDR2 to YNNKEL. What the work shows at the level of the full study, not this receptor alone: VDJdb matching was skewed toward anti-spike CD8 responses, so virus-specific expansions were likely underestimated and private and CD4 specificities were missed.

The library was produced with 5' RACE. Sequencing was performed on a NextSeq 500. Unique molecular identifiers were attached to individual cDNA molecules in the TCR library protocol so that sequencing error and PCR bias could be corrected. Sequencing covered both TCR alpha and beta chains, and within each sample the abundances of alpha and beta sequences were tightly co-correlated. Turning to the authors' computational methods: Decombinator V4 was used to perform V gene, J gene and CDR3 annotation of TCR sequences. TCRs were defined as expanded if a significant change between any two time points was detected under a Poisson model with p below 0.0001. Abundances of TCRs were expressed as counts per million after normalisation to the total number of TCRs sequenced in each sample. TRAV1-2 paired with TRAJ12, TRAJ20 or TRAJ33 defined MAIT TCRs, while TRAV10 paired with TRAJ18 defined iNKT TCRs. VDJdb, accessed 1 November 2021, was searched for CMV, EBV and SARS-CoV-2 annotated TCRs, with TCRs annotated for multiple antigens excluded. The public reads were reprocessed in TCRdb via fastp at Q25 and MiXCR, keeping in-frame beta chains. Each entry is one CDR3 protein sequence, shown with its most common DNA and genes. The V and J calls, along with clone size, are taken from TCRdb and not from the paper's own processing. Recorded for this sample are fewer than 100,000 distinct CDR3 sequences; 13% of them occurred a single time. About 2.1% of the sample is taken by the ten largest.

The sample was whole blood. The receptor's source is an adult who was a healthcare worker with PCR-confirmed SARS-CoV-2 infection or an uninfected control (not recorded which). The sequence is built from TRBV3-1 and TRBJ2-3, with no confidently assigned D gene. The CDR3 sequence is CASSQGSTAPTQYF. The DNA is TGTGCCAGCAGCCAAGGAAGTACGGCGCCTACGCAGTATTTT.